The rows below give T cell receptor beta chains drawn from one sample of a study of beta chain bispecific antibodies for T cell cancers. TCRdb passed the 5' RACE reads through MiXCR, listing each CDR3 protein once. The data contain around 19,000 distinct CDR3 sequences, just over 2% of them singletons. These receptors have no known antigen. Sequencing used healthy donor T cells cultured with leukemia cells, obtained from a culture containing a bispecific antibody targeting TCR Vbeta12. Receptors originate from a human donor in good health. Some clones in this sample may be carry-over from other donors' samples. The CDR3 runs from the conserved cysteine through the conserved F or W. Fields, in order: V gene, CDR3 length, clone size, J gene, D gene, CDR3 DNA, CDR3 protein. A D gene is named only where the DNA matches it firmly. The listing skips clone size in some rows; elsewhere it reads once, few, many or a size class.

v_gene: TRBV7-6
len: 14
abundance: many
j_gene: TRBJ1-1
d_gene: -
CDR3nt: TGTGCCAGCAGCTTTGAGGCGATGAACACTGAAGCTTTCTTT
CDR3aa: CASSFEAMNTEAFF

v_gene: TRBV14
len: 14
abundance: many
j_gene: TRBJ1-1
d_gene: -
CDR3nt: TGTGCCAGCAGCCAAGATGAAATGGACACTGAAGCTTTCTTT
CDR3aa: CASSQDEMDTEAFF

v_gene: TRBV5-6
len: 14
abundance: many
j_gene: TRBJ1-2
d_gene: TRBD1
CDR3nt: TGTGCCAGCAGCCCAGGGGGATCGAACTATGGCTACACCTTC
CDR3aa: CASSPGGSNYGYTF

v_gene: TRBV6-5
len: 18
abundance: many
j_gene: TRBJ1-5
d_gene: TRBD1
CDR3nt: TGTGCCAGCAGTCCCAGGACAGGGGGGATCCCTGGCAATCAGCCCCAGCATTTT
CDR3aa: CASSPRTGGIPGNQPQHF

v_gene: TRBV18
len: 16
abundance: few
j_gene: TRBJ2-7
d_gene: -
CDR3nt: TGTGCCAGCTCACCTGCACAGGGTCCCAGCTCCTACGAGCAGTACTTC
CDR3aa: CASSPAQGPSSYEQYF

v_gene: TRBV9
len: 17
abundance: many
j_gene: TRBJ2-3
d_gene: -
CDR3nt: TGTGCCAGCAGCCCGCTTGGTATAGGGTTTAGCACAGATACGCAGTATTTT
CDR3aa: CASSPLGIGFSTDTQYF

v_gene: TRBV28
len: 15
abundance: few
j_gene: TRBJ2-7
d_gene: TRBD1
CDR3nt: TGTGCCAGCAGTTTAGAAGGACAGGGAGTCTCCGAGCAGTACTTC
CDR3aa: CASSLEGQGVSEQYF

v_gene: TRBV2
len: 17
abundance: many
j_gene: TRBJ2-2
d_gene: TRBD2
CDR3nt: TGTGCCAGCAGTGAAGAGGGAAGCGGGGGGAACACCGGGGAGCTGTTTTTT
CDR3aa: CASSEEGSGGNTGELFF

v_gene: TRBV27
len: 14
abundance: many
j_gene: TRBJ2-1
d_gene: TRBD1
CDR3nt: TGTGCCAGCAGCCCGGACAGGGGGCAAAATGAGCAGTTCTTC
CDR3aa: CASSPDRGQNEQFF

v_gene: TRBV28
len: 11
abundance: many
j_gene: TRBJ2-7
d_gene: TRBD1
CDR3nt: TGTGCCATAGACAGGGGCTACGAGCAGTACTTC
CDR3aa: CAIDRGYEQYF

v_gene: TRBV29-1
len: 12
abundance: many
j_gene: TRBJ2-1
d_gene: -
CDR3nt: TGCAGCGCCCGGACAGTCTACAATGAGCAGTTCTTC
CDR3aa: CSARTVYNEQFF

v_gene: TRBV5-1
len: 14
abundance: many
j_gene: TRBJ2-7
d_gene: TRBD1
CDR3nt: TGCGCCAGCAGTCTAGGGACAGGACCCTACGAGCAGTACTTC
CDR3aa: CASSLGTGPYEQYF

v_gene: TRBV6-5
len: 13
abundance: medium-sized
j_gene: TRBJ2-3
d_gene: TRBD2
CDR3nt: TGTGCCAGCAGGGGGACTAGCGGCCGAACGCAGTATTTT
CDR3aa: CASRGTSGRTQYF

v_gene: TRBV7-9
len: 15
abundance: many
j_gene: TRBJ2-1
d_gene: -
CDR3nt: TGTGCCAGCAGCTATACCGGCTCCCGGTACGATGAGCAGTTCTTC
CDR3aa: CASSYTGSRYDEQFF

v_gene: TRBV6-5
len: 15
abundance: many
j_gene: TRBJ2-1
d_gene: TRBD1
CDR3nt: TGTGCCAGCAGTTACCAGGGGGCAAGGGACAATGAGCAGTTCTTC
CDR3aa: CASSYQGARDNEQFF

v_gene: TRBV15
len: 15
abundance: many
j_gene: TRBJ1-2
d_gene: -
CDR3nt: TGTGCCACCAGCAGAATTATGAGGGACCACTATGGCTACACCTTC
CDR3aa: CATSRIMRDHYGYTF

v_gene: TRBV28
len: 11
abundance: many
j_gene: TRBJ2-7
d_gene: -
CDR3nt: TGTGCCAGCAGCCCCGACTACGAGCAGTACTTC
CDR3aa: CASSPDYEQYF

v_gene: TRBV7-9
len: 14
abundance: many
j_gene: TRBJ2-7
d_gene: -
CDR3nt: TGTGCCAGCAGACACACAGGGAGCTCCTACGAGCAGTACTTC
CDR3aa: CASRHTGSSYEQYF

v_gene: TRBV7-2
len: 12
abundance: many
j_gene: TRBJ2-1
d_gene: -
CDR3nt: TGTGCCAGCAGCTCCCCTTCGGATGAGCAGTTCTTC
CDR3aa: CASSSPSDEQFF

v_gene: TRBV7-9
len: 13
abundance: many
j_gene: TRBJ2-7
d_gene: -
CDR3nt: TGCGCCAGCAGCTTGGCAGGAAGCTACGAGCAGTACTTC
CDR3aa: CASSLAGSYEQYF

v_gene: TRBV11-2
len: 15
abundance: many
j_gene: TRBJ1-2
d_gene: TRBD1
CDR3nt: TGTGCCAGCCAAGACCGGGACAGGGGGGTCTATGGCTACACCTTC
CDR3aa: CASQDRDRGVYGYTF

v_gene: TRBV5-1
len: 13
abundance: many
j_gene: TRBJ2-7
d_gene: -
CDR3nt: TGCGCCAGCTCGACGACAGAGTCCTACGAGCAGTACTTC
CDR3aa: CASSTTESYEQYF

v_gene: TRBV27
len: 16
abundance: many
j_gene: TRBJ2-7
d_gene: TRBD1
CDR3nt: TGTGCCAGCAGTTTATCGACAGGGACAGGGGGCTACGAGCAGTACTTC
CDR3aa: CASSLSTGTGGYEQYF

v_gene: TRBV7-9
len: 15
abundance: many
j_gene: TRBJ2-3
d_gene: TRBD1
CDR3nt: TGTGCCAGCAGCTCGCGACAGGGGTTCGAAGCGACGCAGTATTTT
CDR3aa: CASSSRQGFEATQYF

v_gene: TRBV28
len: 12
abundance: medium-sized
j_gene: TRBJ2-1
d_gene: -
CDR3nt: TGTGCCAGCAGCCGAGTAGAGAATGAGCAGTTCTTC
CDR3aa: CASSRVENEQFF

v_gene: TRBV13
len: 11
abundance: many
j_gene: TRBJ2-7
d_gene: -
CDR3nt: TGTGCCAGCGGGACGCAGTACGAGCAGTACTTC
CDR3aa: CASGTQYEQYF

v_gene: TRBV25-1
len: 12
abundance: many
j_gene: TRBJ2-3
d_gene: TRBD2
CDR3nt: TGTGCCAGCAGTGACGAGCGGGGTACGCAGTATTTT
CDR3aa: CASSDERGTQYF

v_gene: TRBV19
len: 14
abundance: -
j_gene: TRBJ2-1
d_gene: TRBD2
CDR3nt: TGTGCCAGTAGCCCGGGACTAGCGGGGAGGGAGCAGTTCTTC
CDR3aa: CASSPGLAGREQFF

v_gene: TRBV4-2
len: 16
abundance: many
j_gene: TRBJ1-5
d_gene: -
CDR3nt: TGTGCCAGCAGCCAAGAAGTGACTGAAAGCAATCAGCCCCAGCATTTT
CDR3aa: CASSQEVTESNQPQHF

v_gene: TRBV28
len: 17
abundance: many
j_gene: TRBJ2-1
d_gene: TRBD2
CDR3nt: TGTGCCAGCAGTCCCCTAGGGACTAGCGGCCCCTACAATGAGCAGTTCTTC
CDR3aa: CASSPLGTSGPYNEQFF

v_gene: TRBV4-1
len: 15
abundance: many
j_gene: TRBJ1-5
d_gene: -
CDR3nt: TGCGCCAGCAGCCAGCTAGGGGATAGCAATCAGCCCCAGCATTTT
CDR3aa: CASSQLGDSNQPQHF

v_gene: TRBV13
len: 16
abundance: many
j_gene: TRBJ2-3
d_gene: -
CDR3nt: TGTGCCAGCAGCTCACCCGGGACGGGGGGCACAGATACGCAGTATTTT
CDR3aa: CASSSPGTGGTDTQYF

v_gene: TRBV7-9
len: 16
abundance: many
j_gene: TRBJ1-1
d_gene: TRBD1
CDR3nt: TGTGCCAGCAGCGAGGAGGAGGGGACAGCAAACACTGAAGCTTTCTTT
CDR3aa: CASSEEEGTANTEAFF

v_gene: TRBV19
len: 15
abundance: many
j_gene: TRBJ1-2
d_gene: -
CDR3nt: TGTGCCAGTAGTATAGAAGACAGGCCTAACTATGGCTACACCTTC
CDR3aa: CASSIEDRPNYGYTF

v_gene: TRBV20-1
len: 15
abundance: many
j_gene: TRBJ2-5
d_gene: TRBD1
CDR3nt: TGCAGTGCTAGAGATGCCAACAGGGGGCAAGAGACCCAGTACTTC
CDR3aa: CSARDANRGQETQYF

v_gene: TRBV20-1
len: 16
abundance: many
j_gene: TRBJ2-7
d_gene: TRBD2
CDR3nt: TGCAGTGCTAGGCTAGCGGGGGTCTTCAGCTCCTACGAGCAGTACTTC
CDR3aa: CSARLAGVFSSYEQYF

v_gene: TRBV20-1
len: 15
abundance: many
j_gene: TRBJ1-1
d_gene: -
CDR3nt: TGCAGTGCTAGAGATCCGACGGGGTGGGAGGGTGAAGCTTTCTTT
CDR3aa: CSARDPTGWEGEAFF

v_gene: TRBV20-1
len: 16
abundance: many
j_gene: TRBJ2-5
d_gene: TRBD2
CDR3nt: TGCAGTGCTAGACTAGCGGGGGGGCGGACATCAGAGACCCAGTACTTC
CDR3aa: CSARLAGGRTSETQYF

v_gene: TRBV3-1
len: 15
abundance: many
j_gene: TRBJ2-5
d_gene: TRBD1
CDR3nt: TGTGCCAGCAGGCATTGGGGACAGGGAGGGGAGACCCAGTACTTC
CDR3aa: CASRHWGQGGETQYF

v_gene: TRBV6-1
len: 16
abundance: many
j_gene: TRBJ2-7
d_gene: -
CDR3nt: TGTGCCAGCAGTGAAGCGCTAGGGGTGGACACCTACGAGCAGTACTTC
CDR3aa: CASSEALGVDTYEQYF

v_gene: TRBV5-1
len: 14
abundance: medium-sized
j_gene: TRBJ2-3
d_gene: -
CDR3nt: TGCGCCAGCAGCTTGGAAGGGGCCCCAGATACGCAGTATTTT
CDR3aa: CASSLEGAPDTQYF

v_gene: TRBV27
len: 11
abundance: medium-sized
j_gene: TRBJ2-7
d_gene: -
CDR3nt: TGTGCCAGCAGTTCCTCCTACGAGCAGTACTTC
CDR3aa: CASSSSYEQYF

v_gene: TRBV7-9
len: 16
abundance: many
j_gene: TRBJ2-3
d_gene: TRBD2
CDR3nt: TGTGCCAGCTCCACCCCGGCTAGCGGGTCGGCAGATACGCAGTATTTT
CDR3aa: CASSTPASGSADTQYF

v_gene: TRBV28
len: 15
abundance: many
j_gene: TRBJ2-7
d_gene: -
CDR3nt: TGTGCCAGCAGTCAGGCCGGGCGTACTTCATACGAGCAGTACTTC
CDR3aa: CASSQAGRTSYEQYF

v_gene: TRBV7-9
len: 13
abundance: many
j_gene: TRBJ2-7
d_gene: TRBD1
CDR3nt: TGTGCCAGCAGCAAGACAGGGAACTACGAGCAGTACTTC
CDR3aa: CASSKTGNYEQYF

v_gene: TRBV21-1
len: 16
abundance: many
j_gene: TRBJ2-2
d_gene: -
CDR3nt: TGTGCCAGTATCCTGGGATCGGCATTGAGCACCGGGGAGCTGTTTTTT
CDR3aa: CASILGSALSTGELFF

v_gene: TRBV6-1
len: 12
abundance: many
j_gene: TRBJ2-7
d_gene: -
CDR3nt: TGTGCCAGCATGAGGGGGGCCTACGAGCAGTACTTC
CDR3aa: CASMRGAYEQYF

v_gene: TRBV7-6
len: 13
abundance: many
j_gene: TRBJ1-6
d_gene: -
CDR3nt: TGTGCCAGCAGCGGGACCGGCCGCTCACCCCTCCACTTT
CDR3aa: CASSGTGRSPLHF

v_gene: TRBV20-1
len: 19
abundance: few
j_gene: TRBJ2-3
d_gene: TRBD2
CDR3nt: TGCAGTGCTTCCAGGGGGGCTAGCGGGGCTTCCCCTGGCACAGATACGCAGTATTTT
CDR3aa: CSASRGASGASPGTDTQYF

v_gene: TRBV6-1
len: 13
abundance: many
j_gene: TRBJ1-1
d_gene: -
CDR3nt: TGTGCCAGCACGGACGGGGGGAACACTGAAGCTTTCTTT
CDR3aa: CASTDGGNTEAFF